This T cell receptor (beta chain) was recovered during a study of shared clonotypes between healthy human individuals. Study findings and constraints: Depth of sequencing was expected to influence donor clonotype sharing.

Everyone who donated was a Caucasian adult who lived in Nashville, Tennessee. Sequencing was performed with immunoSEQ multiplex PCR; in TCRdb, only in-frame clones are kept and a portion is missing. The table includes about 1 million clones, 65% to 80% detected once. This clone was picked up one time. Its antigen remains unidentified. Other nucleotide sequences from this sample produce the same CDR3. Germline CDR1 reads SGHRS; CDR2 reads YFSETQ. This CDR3 contains 15 residues. V lost 0 bases to trimming and J lost 0 bases, with 9 bases between them. The chain uses TRBV5-1 and TRBJ2-5; D tentatively fits TRBD1 or TRBD2 (5 bases each). The clonotype was recovered from a man aged 18 to 30 in good health. Sequencing input: memory CD4+ T cells sorted from blood. Subset denoted: CD45RA-negative fraction. The CDR3 DNA reads TGCGCCAGCAGCTTGGGTGGGGGATACCAAGAGACCCAGTACTTC. Its protein is CASSLGGGYQETQYF.